Presented here are 24 T cell receptor beta chains from one specimen sequenced in a study of beta chain features in type 1 diabetes. The isolated RNA, all of it, was reverse transcribed, so expressed TCRB transcripts were what got sequenced. Produced via immunoSEQ multiplex PCR; TCRdb's table is partial and in-frame only. The table shows 250,000 to 350,000 clones, with less than 15% occurring only once. Sequenced material: central memory CD4+ T cells from blood. Source of these receptors: a man in his thirties or forties in good health.

The rearrangement joins TRBV4-2 to TRBJ2-2, with 14 bases lining up with TRBD2. V shed 1 base and J 5 bases; nucleotides not matched to a gene: 0. CDR1 LGHNA and CDR2 YNFKEQ come from the germline V gene. This CDR3 spans 16 amino acids. In DNA, the CDR3 is TGTGCCAGCAGCCAAGGGACTAGCGGGAGGACCGGGGAGCTGTTTTTT. Encoded protein: CASSQGTSGRTGELFF.

The J gene is TRBJ2-7, the V gene TRBV9; 11 nucleotides align to TRBD1. V shed 3 bases and J 3 bases; nucleotides not matched to a gene: 2. The CDR3 is 14 amino acids. CDR1 is SGDLS and CDR2 is YYNGEE in the germline V gene. The CDR3: CASSAGQGDYEQYF. The CDR3 nucleotides are TGTGCCAGCAGCGCGGGACAGGGGGACTACGAGCAGTACTTC.

This chain joins TRBV7-2 and TRBJ2-3, with 8 bases lining up with TRBD2. The germline V gene encodes CDR1 SGHTA and CDR2 FQGNSA. V dropped 8 bases and J dropped 5; count of bases not matched to a gene: 6. CDR3 length: 13 residues. CDR3 DNA: TGTGCCAGCTCCAAGCGGGAGAAAGATACGCAGTATTTT. This codes for CASSKREKDTQYF.

The CDR3 region has the DNA TGTGCCAGTAGTATCTCCGGGGGAACTACGAACACCGGGGAGCTGTTTTTT. It translates to CASSISGGTTNTGELFF. V and J are TRBV19 and TRBJ2-2; D is perhaps TRBD2 (6 bases). Trimming removed 3 bases from V and 0 bases from J, with 14 bases in between. CDR3 size: 17 residues. Per the germline V gene, CDR1 is LNHDA and CDR2 is SQIVND (reference sequence).

This clone was observed a handful of times. This rearrangement joins TRBV7-9 to TRBJ2-5; a possible D gene is TRBD2 (7 bases). The V end was cut by 5 bases, the J end by 4 bases, with 20 bases between. In germline, CDR1 is SEHNR, CDR2 FQNEAQ (reference sequence). The CDR3 runs to 16 residues. The CDR3 bases are TGTGCCAGCAGCCCCAGCCCTCCGGGGGGCGGAGAGACCCAGTACTTC. Protein product: CASSPSPPGGGETQYF. Full variable domain (remainder filled in from reference TRBV7-9 and TRBJ2-5): DTGVSQNPRHKITKRGQNVTFRCDPISEHNRLYWYRQTLGQGPEFLTYFQNEAQLEKSRLLSDRFSAERPKGSFSTLEIQRTEQGDSAMYLCASSPSPPGGGETQYFGPGTRLLVL.

This clone was recorded many times. The genes are TRBV5-4 and TRBJ2-5; 15 bases fit TRBD2. V lost 4 bases to trimming and J lost 7 bases; unmatched junction nucleotides: 14. The CDR3 length is 18 residues. Germline CDR1 is SGHNT and CDR2 is YYREEE (reference sequence). The CDR3 is CASSPSGLAGGPRGTQYF. CDR3 nucleotide sequence: TGTGCCAGCAGCCCCTCCGGACTAGCGGGAGGGCCGCGGGGGACCCAGTACTTC. Full variable domain (remainder filled in from reference TRBV5-4 and TRBJ2-5): ETGVTQSPTHLIKTRGQQVTLRCSSQSGHNTVSWYQQALGQGPQFIFQYYREEENGRGNFPPRFSGLQFPNYSSELNVNALELDDSALYLCASSPSGLAGGPRGTQYFGPGTRLLVL.

This clone was counted a few times. J is TRBJ2-1 and V is TRBV28, with a weak D call TRBD2 (5 bases). CDR1 and CDR2 from the germline V gene are MDHEN and SYDVKM. V was pared by 10 bases and J by 9 bases, with 16 bases between. The CDR3 has 12 residues. CDR3 in amino acids: CATYPHGGEQFF. CDR3 DNA sequence: TGTGCCACCTATCCACATGGAGGTGAGCAGTTCTTC.

This clone was counted between two and nine times. This chain uses TRBV7-2 with TRBJ2-2, with 10 bases fitting TRBD2. Germline V gene data show CDR1 as SGHTA and CDR2 as FQGNSA. The CDR3 is 16 amino acids. V shed 7 bases and J 4 bases; nucleotides not matched to a gene: 9. CDR3 sequence reads: CASTKGASGSTGELFF. CDR3 DNA sequence: TGTGCCAGCACTAAGGGGGCTAGCGGGAGCACCGGGGAGCTGTTTTTT.

The chain recombines TRBV7-2 with TRBJ2-5; D gene ambiguous. Germline V CDR1 and CDR2: SGHTA, FQGNSA. The CDR3 consists of 14 residues. Deletions cut 2 bases from V and 2 bases from J, with 9 bases between. CDR3 region: CASSLMHSQETQYF. For the CDR3, the DNA is TGTGCCAGCAGCTTAATGCATTCTCAAGAGACCCAGTACTTC.

This clone occurred a few times. The chain joins TRBV7-3 to TRBJ2-3; D is possibly TRBD1 or TRBD2 (5 bases each). Germline CDR1 is SGHTA and CDR2 is FQGTGA. Deletions cut 0 bases from V and 4 bases from J, with 20 bases between. The CDR3 spans 18 residues. CDR3 loop: CASSLTGSTGTPPDTQYF. The CDR3 DNA follows: TGTGCCAGCAGCTTAACTGGCTCCACCGGGACGCCCCCAGATACGCAGTATTTT.

The chain is built from TRBV6-5 and TRBJ1-2; possibly TRBD1 for D (6 bases). Germline-derived CDR1 and CDR2 are MNHEY and SVGAGI. The CDR3 runs to 14 residues. Deletions cut 6 bases from V and 0 bases from J, with 11 bases between. DNA of the CDR3: TGTGCCAGCAGCTTAGGGACAACTAACTATGGCTACACCTTC. Translation: CASSLGTTNYGYTF.

V is TRBV9 and J is TRBJ2-3; D is undetermined. The ends were cut back, 4 bases at V and 1 base at J, with 13 bases in the middle. This CDR3 contains 15 residues. Germline values: CDR1 SGDLS, CDR2 YYNGEE. The CDR3 sequence is CASSLEALRTDTQYF. The CDR3 nucleotides read TGTGCCAGCAGCTTAGAGGCACTTCGCACAGATACGCAGTATTTT.

In its sample, this clone was seen a few times. The rearrangement joins TRBV27 to TRBJ1-1; 7 nucleotides align to TRBD1. This CDR3 region has 11 residues. The trim removed 8 bases at V and 10 bases at J, leaving 7 bases unmatched. The V gene's germline CDR1 is MNHEY and CDR2 SMNVEV (reference sequence). This CDR3 reads CASAYRGGAFF. The DNA for the CDR3 is TGTGCCAGCGCCTACAGGGGTGGAGCTTTCTTT.

The genes are TRBV6-5 and TRBJ2-1; 14 nucleotides agree with TRBD2. This CDR3 has 14 residues. Germline trimming cut 11 bases from V and 10 bases from J; bases unmatched to any gene: 10. Germline assignment: CDR1 MNHEY and CDR2 SVGAGI. CDR3 protein: CASSGLAGGGEQFF. The DNA of the CDR3 is TGTGCCTCCTCCGGACTAGCGGGAGGAGGCGAGCAGTTCTTC.

V and J are TRBV10-2 and TRBJ2-7; TRBD2 matches at 12 bases. This CDR3 comprises 15 residues. V lost 5 bases, J lost 5 bases, and 7 bases stayed unmatched. Germline assignment: CDR1 WSHSY and CDR2 SAAADI. CDR3 residues: CASSRLAGEGNEQYF. The DNA for the CDR3 is TGCGCCAGCAGTAGACTAGCGGGGGAAGGTAACGAGCAGTACTTC.

This clone has just a few counts. The chain carries TRBV6-5 and TRBJ2-7; D is perhaps TRBD1 (7 bases). The CDR3 spans 13 residues. Germline CDR1 is MNHEY and CDR2 is SVGAGI. V lost 5 bases and J 3 bases, leaving 11 bases between the germline ends. For the CDR3, the DNA is TGTGCCAGCAGTGACCAGGGGGGCTACGAGCAGTACGTC. It yields the protein CASSDQGGYEQYV.

J is TRBJ2-1 and V is TRBV7-8; D is unclear. The CDR3 loop spans 15 amino acids. The germline V gene encodes CDR1 SGHVS and CDR2 FQNEAQ. Trimming took 2 bases from V and 2 from J, leaving 10 bases between them. The CDR3 DNA is TGTGCCAGCAGCTTATCGGCTACAGCCTACAATGAGCAGTTCTTC. Protein: CASSLSATAYNEQFF.

This clone showed up just a few times. J is TRBJ2-1 and V is TRBV7-9; D gene ambiguous. The CDR3 runs 15 residues. The ends were cut back, 2 bases at V and 9 bases at J, with 17 bases in the middle. Germline loops: CDR1 SEHNR, CDR2 FQNEAQ (reference sequence). CDR3 coding DNA: TGTGCCAGCAGCTTAAAACCACTCAAAAGGACTGAGCAGTTCTTC. Translating gives CASSLKPLKRTEQFF.

This clone has just a few counts. The chain couples TRBV4-1 to TRBJ2-7, with TRBD1 matching over 7 bases. With V trimmed by 4 bases and J by 3 bases, 9 bases remained unmatched. This CDR3 is built from 15 residues. Germline lookup yields CDR1 MGHRA and CDR2 YSYEKL. As DNA, the CDR3 is TGCGCCAGCAGCCCCGGGACAGTGGTTGTCTACGAGCAGTACTTC. As protein: CASSPGTVVVYEQYF.

This clone was found a few times. The chain joins TRBV18 to TRBJ2-2; 10 bases are a match to TRBD2. The CDR3 runs to 16 residues. V was pared by 3 bases and J by 4 bases, with 5 bases of the junction left unmatched. Germline loops: CDR1 KGHSH, CDR2 LQKENI. CDR3 region: CASSPWTSGATGELFF. For the CDR3, the DNA is TGTGCCAGCTCACCCTGGACTAGCGGAGCCACCGGGGAGCTGTTTTTT.

V and J are TRBV4-3 and TRBJ1-4; D not certain. The V gene's germline CDR1 is LGHNA and CDR2 YSLEER. The germline V and J ends were trimmed by 2 bases and 5 bases, with 12 bases remaining between them. The CDR3 is 15 residues long. CDR3 region: CASSQKAIGNEKLFF. The CDR3 bases are TGCGCCAGCAGCCAAAAAGCCATCGGGAATGAAAAACTGTTTTTT.

This clone was counted a few times. Since a far larger clone is one base different, this is likely a read error. The sample carries other DNA sequences with the same CDR3. The chain links TRBV7-7 to TRBJ2-5; 8 bases are shared with TRBD2. This CDR3 comprises 17 residues. Germline V gene data show CDR1 as SSHAT and CDR2 as FNYEAQ (reference sequence). The J segment lost 3 bases and the V segment lost 8 bases, leaving 17 bases of the junction unmatched. CDR3 bases: TGTGCCAGCTGCCGCGGGTCCTCCGGGGGGGCTAAAGAGACCCAGTACTTC. Encoded protein: CASCRGSSGGAKETQYF.

This clone was seen a few times. The chain couples TRBV11-3 to TRBJ2-6, with TRBD2 as a possible D gene (6 bases). V was trimmed by 5 bases and J by 1 base, leaving 15 bases between them. CDR3 length equals 17 residues. CDR1 and CDR2 from the germline V gene are SGHNT and YENEEA. DNA of the CDR3: TGTGCCAGCAGCGCCGGGACGGGGGTATCTGGGGCCAACGTCCTGACTTTC. Residues: CASSAGTGVSGANVLTF. Drawing the rest from reference TRBV11-3 and TRBJ2-6, the complete variable domain is EAGVVQSPRYKIIEKKQPVAFWCNPISGHNTLYWYLQNLGQGPELLIRYENEEAVDDSQLPKDRFSAERLKGVDSTLKIQPAELGDSAVYLCASSAGTGVSGANVLTFGAGSRLTVL.

The chain uses TRBV23-1 and TRBJ1-2; 9 bases line up with TRBD1. TRBV23-1 is an ORF; its function is uncertain. The CDR3 sequence is 14 residues long. After removal of 6 bases from V and 8 bases from J, the junction contained 10 bases not matched to a gene. The CDR3 spells CASSQQGASFGYTF. In nucleotides, the CDR3 is TGCGCCAGCAGCCAACAGGGGGCGTCGTTCGGCTACACCTTC.